These 7 T cell receptor beta chains share one sample of origin, sequenced in a study of T cell changes during pregnancy in multiple sclerosis. Data came from immunoSEQ multiplex PCR; TCRdb stores just in-frame clones and leaves some out. The sample has roughly 76,000 clones; 75% to 95% are singletons. The material sequenced was CD4+ T cells from peripheral blood mononuclear cells, taken in the second trimester of pregnancy. Every receptor here comes from a female donor with multiple sclerosis, enrolled in a pregnancy study.

CDR3 DNA: TGCGCCAGCAGCTCAGACAGTATGAACACTGAAGCTTTCTTT. Its translation is CASSSDSMNTEAFF. The V gene is TRBV5-1, the J gene TRBJ1-1; D perhaps matches TRBD1 (5 bases). CDR3 length: 14 amino acids. V was pared by 3 bases and J by 0 bases, with 9 bases between. Germline V gene sequence: CDR1 SGHRS, CDR2 YFSETQ.

The chain couples TRBV9 to TRBJ1-5; 9 bases are shared with TRBD1. The ends lost 4 bases at V and 4 bases at J; junction bases unmatched: 3. The CDR3 has 14 residues. Germline V lookup: CDR1 SGDLS, CDR2 YYNGEE. The CDR3 reads CASSLTGGNQPQHF. The CDR3 DNA follows: TGTGCCAGCAGCTTGACAGGGGGGAATCAGCCCCAGCATTTT.

The chain links TRBV9 to TRBJ2-6; D unresolved. The germline V gene has CDR1 SGDLS and CDR2 YYNGEE. The CDR3 has 15 amino acids. Trimming stripped 0 bases from V and 0 bases from J, with 4 bases between. Here the CDR3 reads CASSVGHSGANVLTF. The CDR3 coding sequence is TGTGCCAGCAGCGTAGGGCACTCTGGGGCCAACGTCCTGACTTTC.

This CDR3 is CASSPPSYNEQFF. Written as DNA, the CDR3 is TGTGCCAGCAGCCCTCCCTCCTACAATGAGCAGTTCTTC. This sequence joins TRBV5-6 and TRBJ2-1; no clear D gene. Between the trimmed V and J ends, which lost 4 bases and 0 bases, there was a span of 5 bases. The germline gives CDR1 SGHDT, CDR2 YYEEEE. The CDR3 length is 13 residues.

The chain links TRBV30 to TRBJ2-3, with 8 bases fitting TRBD2. In germline, CDR1 is GTSNPN, CDR2 SVGIG (reference sequence). The CDR3 sequence is 14 residues long. The trim removed 8 bases at V and 3 bases at J, leaving 10 bases unmatched. The CDR3 region is CAERLSGGTDTQYF. CDR3 sequence (DNA): TGTGCCGAGCGACTGAGCGGGGGAACAGATACGCAGTATTTT.

As to this clone: Additional DNA sequences in this sample encode the identical CDR3. The chain's CDR3 is CASSLDRGNYGYTF. CDR3 bases: TGCGCCAGCAGCTTAGACAGGGGAAACTATGGCTACACCTTC. This chain uses TRBV5-1 with TRBJ1-2; 8 bases agree with TRBD1. CDR3 length: 14 residues. V lost 2 bases and J lost 2; bases outside the gene matches: 2. The germline CDR1 and CDR2 sequences are SGHRS and YFSETQ.

The chain couples TRBV10-2 to TRBJ2-2, with 12 bases lining up with TRBD2. After removal of 7 bases from V and 1 base from J, the junction contained 10 bases not matched to a gene. Germline CDR1 and CDR2: WSHSY and SAAADI. The CDR3 is made up of 18 amino acids. Here the CDR3 DNA reads TGCGCCAGCATTCTAGCGGGGGGGCCTGGAGGGAACACCGGGGAGCTGTTTTTT. This gives the protein CASILAGGPGGNTGELFF.